This T cell receptor beta chain appears in the sequencing data of a study of T-cell memory formation after mild COVID-19. For the study at large: Clusters of TCRs were largely donor specific.

TCRdb re-called the 5' RACE reads with MiXCR, one entry per CDR3 protein. The data hold roughly 610,000 distinct CDR3 sequences, with 15% to 20% observed a single time. This clonotype was observed a handful of times. Germline CDR1 reads SGHTA; CDR2 reads FQGTGA. With V trimmed by 5 bases and J by 6 bases, 7 bases remained unmatched. The CDR3 has 14 amino acids. This sequence was found in an adult woman who had mild COVID-19 (a few samples of this study predate the infection). Cell type and time point are not known. Source material: PBMCs or a T cell subset sorted from them (not recorded which). V and J are TRBV7-3 and TRBJ2-3, with TRBD2 matching over 8 bases. DNA for the CDR3: TGTGCCAGCAGCACCGGGACTAGTGGCGATACGCAGTATTTT. Protein product: CASSTGTSGDTQYF. The variable domain in full, with the rest retrieved from reference TRBV7-3 and TRBJ2-3, is GAGVSQTPSNKVTEKGKYVELRCDPISGHTALYWYRQSLGQGPEFLIYFQGTGAADDSGLPNDRFFAVRPEGSVSTLKIQRTERGDSAVYLCASSTGTSGDTQYFGPGTRLTVL.